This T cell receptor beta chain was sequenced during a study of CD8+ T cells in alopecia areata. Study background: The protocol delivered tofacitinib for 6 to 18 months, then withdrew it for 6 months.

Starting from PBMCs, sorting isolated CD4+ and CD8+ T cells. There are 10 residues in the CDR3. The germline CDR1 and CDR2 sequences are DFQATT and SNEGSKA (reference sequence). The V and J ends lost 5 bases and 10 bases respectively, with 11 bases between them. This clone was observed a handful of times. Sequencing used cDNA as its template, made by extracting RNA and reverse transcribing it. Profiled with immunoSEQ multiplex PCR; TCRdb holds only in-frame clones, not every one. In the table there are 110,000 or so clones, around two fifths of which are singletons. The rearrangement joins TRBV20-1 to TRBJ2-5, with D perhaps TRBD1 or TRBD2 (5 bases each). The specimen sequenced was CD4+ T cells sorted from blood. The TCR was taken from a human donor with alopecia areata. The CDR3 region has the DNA TGCAGTGCTCCCTATGGGGGCCAGTACTTC. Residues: CSAPYGGQYF.